The present TCR beta chain was sequenced within a study of cytomegalovirus exposure and HLA in healthy donors. Study-wide results and limits: In an earlier analysis, productive rearrangement rates for most beta V segments clustered near 87% or 30%. Relative to the approximately 700-donor mean, N-insertions were reportedly fewer in an Asian-associated ancestry cluster in a later analysis. Likely technical artifact: a cluster of highly shared sequence variants.

In regard to this clone: The target antigen is unknown.

Germline CDR1 is SGHRS and CDR2 is YFSETQ. This CDR3 is 16 amino acids long. V shed 4 bases, J shed 1 base, and the junction held 6 bases outside the gene matches. Donors showed nominal health when sampled, although they likely had unrecorded immune exposures. 13 Jbeta primers and 60 Vbeta primers were used for the PCR. The repertoire was sequenced with immunoSEQ multiplex PCR; TCRdb's copy has only in-frame clones and lacks some. The sample includes 120,000 to 150,000 clones, 60% to 80% of them seen just once. The chain carries TRBV5-1 and TRBJ2-2; 8 bases line up with TRBD1. The TCR was taken from a young woman in good health and CMV-seronegative. The sequenced sample consisted of PBMCs. CDR3 DNA sequence: TGCGCCAGCAGCCCCAGACAGGGGAGGAACACCGGGGAGCTGTTTTTT. As protein: CASSPRQGRNTGELFF. The full variable domain, its missing parts supplied by reference TRBV5-1 and TRBJ2-2, is KAGVTQTPRYLIKTRGQQVTLSCSPISGHRSVSWYQQTPGQGLQFLFEYFSETQRNKGNFPGRFSGRQFSNSRSEMNVSTLELGDSALYLCASSPRQGRNTGELFFGEGSRLTVL.